The rows below give T cell receptor beta chains drawn from one sample of a study of cytomegalovirus exposure and HLA in healthy donors. TCRdb's table, derived via immunoSEQ multiplex PCR, lists solely in-frame clones and lacks some. This listing includes 55,000 to 75,000 clones. The material sequenced was PBMCs. These receptors were collected from a male donor in good health and CMV-seronegative. Both conserved end residues are part of each CDR3. The order of the fields is V gene, J gene, D gene, CDR3 length, CDR3 DNA, CDR3 protein. A D gene is named only where the DNA matches it firmly.

TRBV19	TRBJ1-2	TRBD1	10	TGTGCCAGTATGGACAGGGGCTACACCTTC	CASMDRGYTF
TRBV28	TRBJ1-1	.	13	TGTGCCAGCAAACCACAGGCGAACACTGAAGCTTTCTTT	CASKPQANTEAFF
TRBV6-5	TRBJ2-5	TRBD1	12	TGTGCCAGCAGACAGGGGTGGGAGACCCAGTACTTC	CASRQGWETQYF
TRBV7-2	TRBJ1-2	.	15	TGTGCCAGCAGCCTCACGGTAGCGGGATCCAACGGCTACACCTTC	CASSLTVAGSNGYTF
TRBV7-2	TRBJ2-1	TRBD1	15	TGTGCCAGCAGCCCCATGACAGGGGGGGGCAATGAGCAGTTCTTC	CASSPMTGGGNEQFF
TRBV30	TRBJ2-3	TRBD2	13	TGTGCCTGGACTGCGGGAGGGCCAGATACGCAGTATTTT	CAWTAGGPDTQYF
TRBV4-1	TRBJ2-1	TRBD2	20	TGCGCCAGCAGCCAAGAAGCCCTCAAAAGACTAGCGGGGGAATACAATGAGCAGTTCTTC	CASSQEALKRLAGEYNEQFF
TRBV28	TRBJ2-1	.	16	TGTGCCAGCAGTTTTCTGGGGCAGCTAGCCTACAATGAGCAGTTCTTC	CASSFLGQLAYNEQFF
TRBV28	TRBJ2-2	TRBD2	14	TGTGCCAGCTTTGTAGCGGGAGCTACCGGGGAGCTGTTTTTT	CASFVAGATGELFF
TRBV28	TRBJ2-7	.	13	TGTGCCAGCAGTTGGAGCCCCTCCTACGAGCAGTACTTC	CASSWSPSYEQYF
TRBV28	TRBJ2-5	.	14	TGTGCCAGCAACCTAGTCGGACAGAAAGAGACCCAGTACTTC	CASNLVGQKETQYF
TRBV7-9	TRBJ2-1	.	13	TGTGCCAGCACCCTTCTGACTTTCAATGAGCAGTTCTTC	CASTLLTFNEQFF
TRBV19	TRBJ2-1	TRBD2	18	TGTGCCAGTAGTCCGTACGCTAGCGGGAGCTTCTCCGACAATGAGCAGTTCTTC	CASSPYASGSFSDNEQFF
TRBV4-3	TRBJ2-7	.	15	TGCGCCAGCAGCCAAGATGCAGGTTCCGCCTACGAGCAGTACTTC	CASSQDAGSAYEQYF
TRBV28	TRBJ1-1	TRBD1	13	TGTGCCATTACGACAGGGGCGAACACTGAAGCTTTCTTT	CAITTGANTEAFF
TRBV7-2	TRBJ1-6	.	14	TGTGCCAGCAGCTTAGATTTGGGGGGTTCACCCCTCCACTTT	CASSLDLGGSPLHF
TRBV2	TRBJ1-1	TRBD1	14	TGTGCCAGCAGTTACCTAACAGGGGCCACTGAAGCTTTCTTT	CASSYLTGATEAFF
TRBV30	TRBJ2-5	TRBD1	14	TGTGCCTGGCGTCGGACAGGGGGACCGGAGACCCAGTACTTC	CAWRRTGGPETQYF
TRBV27	TRBJ1-2	.	15	TGTGCCAGCAGTACCACGACAGGCCCTAACTATGGCTACACCTTC	CASSTTTGPNYGYTF
TRBV18	TRBJ2-7	TRBD2	19	TGTGCCAGCTCACCAAGGGGAGGGAGCCGTAAAATTCTCGCCTACGAGCAGTACTTC	CASSPRGGSRKILAYEQYF
TRBV4-3	TRBJ2-3	TRBD1	14	TGCGCCAGCAGCGGGAGACAGGGACCAGATACGCAGTATTTT	CASSGRQGPDTQYF
TRBV30	TRBJ2-3	.	16	TGTGCCTGGAGTGTACAAGCGGGCTCCCCCACAGATACGCAGTATTTT	CAWSVQAGSPTDTQYF
TRBV7-9	TRBJ1-1	.	12	TGTGCCAGCAGCTTAGTCGTGGCCGAAGCTTTCTTT	CASSLVVAEAFF
TRBV9	TRBJ2-1	.	14	TGTGCCAGCAGCGTAGACGGCAGGGCCAGTGAGCAGTTCTTC	CASSVDGRASEQFF
TRBV18	TRBJ2-1	TRBD1	15	TGTGCCAGCTCACCCCGAACAGGGGGCAGGTATGAGCAGTTCTTC	CASSPRTGGRYEQFF
TRBV5-6	TRBJ1-6	.	16	TGTGCCAGCAGCCCTATGCTGGGGGCGAGGGGTTCACCCCTCCACTTT	CASSPMLGARGSPLHF
TRBV30	TRBJ2-2	TRBD2	12	TGTGCCCGAGTCGGGGGGACCGGGGAGCTGTTTTTT	CARVGGTGELFF
TRBV18	TRBJ2-5	TRBD1	16	TGTGCCAGCTCCCAGGGGGGACAGGGGTCGACTGAGACCCAGTACTTC	CASSQGGQGSTETQYF
TRBV5-8	TRBJ1-2	TRBD1	14	TGTGCCAGCAGCCCGACAGGGGACTACTATGGCTACACCTTC	CASSPTGDYYGYTF
TRBV6-5	TRBJ2-1	.	16	TGTGCCAGCAGTTACATTGTGGGGGGCTCCTACAATGAGCAGTTCTTC	CASSYIVGGSYNEQFF
TRBV19	TRBJ1-2	TRBD1	13	TGTGCCAGTAGTCCAGACAGGGACTATGGCTACACCTTC	CASSPDRDYGYTF
TRBV5-1	TRBJ2-3	.	12	TGCGCCAGCAGCTCCCCAACAGATACGCAGTATTTT	CASSSPTDTQYF
TRBV9	TRBJ1-1	.	14	TGTGCCAGCAGCGTAGGCCAGAGGGTTACTGAAGCTTTCTTT	CASSVGQRVTEAFF
TRBV7-2	TRBJ1-2	TRBD1	16	TGTGCCAGCAGCCCAAGGGGACAGAGCGGTCGCTATGGCTACACCTTC	CASSPRGQSGRYGYTF
TRBV6-1	TRBJ2-3	TRBD2	12	TGTGCCAGCTCTGGGGGGGCAGATACGCAGTATTTT	CASSGGADTQYF
TRBV5-6	TRBJ2-1	TRBD2	17	TGTGCCAGCAGCTTTGCGGGGACTAGCTCCCCTTACAATGAGCAGTTCTTC	CASSFAGTSSPYNEQFF
TRBV5-4	TRBJ1-4	.	14	TGTGCCAGCAGCTTGGTCGGGGATCATGAAAAACTGTTTTTT	CASSLVGDHEKLFF
TRBV10-3	TRBJ2-5	TRBD1	14	TGTGCCACCGCGGCCGGGACAGACCAAGAGACCCAGTACTTC	CATAAGTDQETQYF
TRBV19	TRBJ1-1	TRBD1	14	TGTGCCAGTACGACGACAGGGTTAAACACTGAAGCTTTCTTT	CASTTTGLNTEAFF
TRBV5-1	TRBJ2-7	TRBD2	15	TGCGCCAGCAGCCACGGGGGGTCAGGCGCCTACGAGCAGTACTTC	CASSHGGSGAYEQYF
TRBV5-4	TRBJ2-1	TRBD1	14	TGTGCCAGCAGCACTGGACAGGGGGCTGGTGAGCAGTTCTTC	CASSTGQGAGEQFF
TRBV9	TRBJ2-7	.	15	TGTGCCAGCAGCGTAGCGGCAGCGCAGCCCTACGAGCAGTACTTC	CASSVAAAQPYEQYF
TRBV2	TRBJ2-7	TRBD2	14	TGTGCCAGCAGGGGGACTAGCGGGAAAGGCGAGCAGTACTTC	CASRGTSGKGEQYF
TRBV28	TRBJ1-1	.	13	TGTGCCAGCAAGGCGGGGCATAAAACTGAAGCTTTCTTT	CASKAGHKTEAFF
TRBV7-9	TRBJ2-2	.	15	TGTGCCGAAGCAGTGCTAGCTCAGAACACCGGGGAGCTGTTTTTT	CAEAVLAQNTGELFF